These T cell receptor beta chains were read from a single sample in a study of cytomegalovirus exposure and HLA in healthy donors. Clones were read by immunoSEQ multiplex PCR, and TCRdb kept only the in-frame ones, dropping some. Counted here are fewer than 250,000 clones, 65% to 80% occurring once; the ten biggest clones make up approximately 5%. Sequenced material: PBMCs. The receptors here all came from a young man in good health and CMV-seropositive. Both conserved end residues are part of each CDR3. The order of the fields is V gene, CDR3 protein.

>TRBV4-2
CASSQEVTGWNEQYF
>TRBV25-1
CASSGSGQGIYQPQHF
>TRBV6-6
CASSSRVGERTF
>TRBV15
CATSRDHRTGPYGYTF
>TRBV29-1
CSKSREGEKLFF
>TRBV19
CASSLPAGGQNGYTF
>TRBV19
CASSIGNSPLHF
>TRBV11-2
CASSLARDTQYF
>TRBV5-4
CASSPSGYTDTQYF
>TRBV9
CASSPGQTSGANVLTF
>TRBV5-6
CASSLEGVPLNTEAFF
>TRBV28
CASSSGGAQETQYF
>TRBV28
CASGSSRDRAHYGYTF
>TRBV7-9
CANYPAEYTGELFF
>TRBV7-2
CASSLTRLGRGGDTQYF
>TRBV5-4
CASSRGYRGESYEQYF
>TRBV9
CASSRLAGGPADTQYF
>TRBV6-1
CASSEGAGSPYGYTF
>TRBV7-2
CASSLTGGGYGYTF
>TRBV7-9
CASSLVADGYTF
>TRBV7-2
CASSLARGSEQYF
>TRBV19
CASSWDRALRTTEAFF